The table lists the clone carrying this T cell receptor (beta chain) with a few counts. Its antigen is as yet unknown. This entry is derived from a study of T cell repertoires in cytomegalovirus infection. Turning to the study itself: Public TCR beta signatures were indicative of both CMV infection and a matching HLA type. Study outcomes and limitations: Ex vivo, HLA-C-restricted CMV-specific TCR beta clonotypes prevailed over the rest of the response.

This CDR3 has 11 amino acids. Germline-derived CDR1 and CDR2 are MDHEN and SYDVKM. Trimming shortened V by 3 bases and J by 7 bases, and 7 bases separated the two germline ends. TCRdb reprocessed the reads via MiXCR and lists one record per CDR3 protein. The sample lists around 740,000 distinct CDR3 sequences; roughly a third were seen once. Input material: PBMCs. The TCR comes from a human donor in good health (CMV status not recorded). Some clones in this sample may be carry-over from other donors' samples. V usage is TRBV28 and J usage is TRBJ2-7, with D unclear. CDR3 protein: CASSFSREQYF. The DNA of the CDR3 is TGTGCCAGCAGTTTCTCCCGGGAGCAGTACTTC.